These T cell receptor beta chains were read from a single sample in a study of control samples from healthy donors and cancer patients. Clones were sequenced by immunoSEQ multiplex PCR, and TCRdb holds only the in-frame ones, with some missing. The repertoire includes some 210,000 clones, 91% of them detected once, and 1.5% to 2% sits in the top ten. The sequenced material came from blood. The source is a man under 40 in good health. Both conserved end residues are part of each CDR3. The order of the fields is clone size, V gene, D gene, J gene, CDR3 protein, CDR3 DNA. D genes are given only for firm matches. Size is omitted from some rows. Given values are once, few, many or a class for expanded clones.

clone size: few; V gene: TRBV6-5; D gene: .; J gene: TRBJ2-2; CDR3 protein: CASGNPGGTGELFF; CDR3 DNA: TGTGCCAGCGGTAACCCCGGGGGAACCGGGGAGCTGTTTTTT
clone size: .; V gene: TRBV6-5; D gene: .; J gene: TRBJ1-1; CDR3 protein: CASRYTEAFF; CDR3 DNA: TGTGCCAGCAGATACACTGAAGCTTTCTTT
clone size: .; V gene: TRBV10-3; D gene: .; J gene: TRBJ2-2; CDR3 protein: CAITGNTGELFF; CDR3 DNA: TGTGCCATCACGGGTAACACCGGGGAGCTGTTTTTT
clone size: .; V gene: TRBV23-1; D gene: .; J gene: TRBJ2-3; CDR3 protein: CATLPRDTSIATQYF; CDR3 DNA: TGCGCCACCCTCCCCCGGGACACGAGCATTGCTACGCAGTATTTT
clone size: .; V gene: TRBV5-6; D gene: TRBD2; J gene: TRBJ2-3; CDR3 protein: CASSLPGLALNTQYF; CDR3 DNA: TGTGCCAGCAGCTTACCGGGACTAGCTCTGAATACGCAGTATTTT
clone size: .; V gene: TRBV6-1; D gene: .; J gene: TRBJ1-1; CDR3 protein: CASSVRSGSMNTEAFF; CDR3 DNA: TGTGCCAGCAGTGTAAGAAGCGGCAGTATGAACACTGAAGCTTTCTTT
clone size: .; V gene: TRBV19; D gene: .; J gene: TRBJ2-7; CDR3 protein: CASSIDARTFYEQYF; CDR3 DNA: TGTGCCAGTAGTATAGATGCACGGACTTTTTACGAGCAGTACTTC
clone size: once; V gene: TRBV25-1; D gene: TRBD1; J gene: TRBJ2-2; CDR3 protein: CASDGQGYTGELFF; CDR3 DNA: TGTGCCAGTGATGGACAGGGGTACACCGGGGAGCTGTTTTTT
clone size: .; V gene: TRBV4-2; D gene: .; J gene: TRBJ1-1; CDR3 protein: CASSQDDLEAFF; CDR3 DNA: TGTGCCAGCAGCCAAGATGATTTAGAGGCTTTCTTT
clone size: .; V gene: TRBV10-2; D gene: TRBD2; J gene: TRBJ2-1; CDR3 protein: CASTTTAGGAYEQFF; CDR3 DNA: TGCGCCAGCACTACAACAGCGGGGGGGGCCTATGAGCAGTTCTTC
clone size: .; V gene: TRBV6-2/TRBV6-3; D gene: .; J gene: TRBJ2-1; CDR3 protein: CASSYTVGRSSYNEQFF; CDR3 DNA: TGTGCCAGCAGTTACACGGTGGGACGGAGCTCCTACAATGAGCAGTTCTTC
clone size: .; V gene: TRBV7-6; D gene: TRBD1; J gene: TRBJ1-6; CDR3 protein: CASSLNPGQGNSPLHF; CDR3 DNA: TGTGCCAGCAGCTTAAACCCTGGACAGGGGAATTCACCCCTCCACTTT
clone size: .; V gene: TRBV11-3; D gene: .; J gene: TRBJ1-6; CDR3 protein: CAGLKGPKATPNNSPLHF; CDR3 DNA: TGTGCCGGCCTCAAGGGGCCGAAGGCCACCCCGAATAATTCACCCCTCCACTTT
clone size: .; V gene: TRBV5-1; D gene: TRBD2; J gene: TRBJ2-1; CDR3 protein: CASSSPAYNEGGNEQFF; CDR3 DNA: TGCGCCAGCAGCTCACCGGCCTACAATGAGGGAGGGAATGAGCAGTTCTTC
clone size: .; V gene: TRBV27; D gene: .; J gene: TRBJ2-3; CDR3 protein: CASQTGTSTDTQYF; CDR3 DNA: TGTGCCAGCCAGACAGGGACTAGCACAGATACGCAGTATTTT
clone size: .; V gene: TRBV19; D gene: .; J gene: TRBJ1-2; CDR3 protein: CASSIQGREGYTF; CDR3 DNA: TGTGCCAGTAGTATTCAGGGGCGAGAGGGCTACACCTTC
clone size: .; V gene: TRBV6-5; D gene: .; J gene: TRBJ2-7; CDR3 protein: CASSWGNNEQYF; CDR3 DNA: TGTGCCAGCAGTTGGGGAAACAACGAGCAGTACTTC
clone size: .; V gene: TRBV5-8; D gene: .; J gene: TRBJ1-1; CDR3 protein: CASSPRDRRLEAFF; CDR3 DNA: TGTGCCAGCAGCCCTCGGGACCGGAGGTTAGAAGCTTTCTTT
clone size: .; V gene: TRBV14; D gene: .; J gene: TRBJ2-7; CDR3 protein: CASSRGTTREQYF; CDR3 DNA: TGTGCCAGCAGTCGGGGAACCACTAGGGAGCAGTACTTC
clone size: .; V gene: TRBV19; D gene: .; J gene: TRBJ1-6; CDR3 protein: CASSKVLGNSPLHF; CDR3 DNA: TGTGCCAGTAGTAAGGTTTTAGGTAATTCACCCCTCCACTTT
clone size: .; V gene: TRBV3-1/TRBV3-2; D gene: TRBD2; J gene: TRBJ2-4; CDR3 protein: CASSRGLAGGTKNIQYF; CDR3 DNA: TGTGCCAGCAGCCGAGGACTAGCGGGGGGGACCAAAAACATTCAGTACTTC
clone size: .; V gene: TRBV7-3; D gene: .; J gene: TRBJ1-2; CDR3 protein: CASSRVLTGYTF; CDR3 DNA: TGTGCCAGCAGCCGGGTCCTTACTGGCTACACCTTC
clone size: few; V gene: TRBV9; D gene: TRBD1; J gene: TRBJ2-3; CDR3 protein: CASSDYTGTEADTQYF; CDR3 DNA: TGTGCCAGCAGCGATTATACCGGGACAGAGGCAGATACGCAGTATTTT
clone size: .; V gene: TRBV4-1; D gene: .; J gene: TRBJ1-6; CDR3 protein: CASSQVGGSGAPLHF; CDR3 DNA: TGCGCCAGCAGCCAAGTCGGGGGTTCAGGTGCACCCCTCCACTTT
clone size: once; V gene: TRBV6-6; D gene: .; J gene: TRBJ2-3; CDR3 protein: CASGSLFDTQYF; CDR3 DNA: TGTGCCAGCGGATCCCTTTTTGACACGCAGTATTTT
clone size: few; V gene: TRBV18; D gene: .; J gene: TRBJ1-4; CDR3 protein: CASSPNSNEKLFF; CDR3 DNA: TGTGCCAGCTCACCGAACTCTAATGAAAAACTGTTTTTT
clone size: .; V gene: TRBV13; D gene: .; J gene: TRBJ2-6; CDR3 protein: CASSFEGSGANVLTF; CDR3 DNA: TGTGCCAGCAGCTTCGAAGGTTCCGGGGCCAACGTCCTGACTTTC
clone size: .; V gene: TRBV7-8; D gene: .; J gene: TRBJ2-1; CDR3 protein: CASSARTGAGSYNEQFF; CDR3 DNA: TGTGCCAGCAGCGCGAGAACGGGAGCAGGCTCCTACAATGAGCAGTTCTTC
clone size: .; V gene: TRBV18; D gene: .; J gene: TRBJ2-4; CDR3 protein: CARSSEGSAKNIQYF; CDR3 DNA: TGTGCCAGGTCTTCAGAGGGATCGGCCAAAAACATTCAGTACTTC
clone size: .; V gene: TRBV2; D gene: .; J gene: TRBJ1-1; CDR3 protein: CAGKGLSGLKNTEAFF; CDR3 DNA: TGTGCCGGAAAAGGCCTATCGGGTTTAAAGAACACTGAAGCTTTCTTT
clone size: .; V gene: TRBV7-9; D gene: TRBD1; J gene: TRBJ1-2; CDR3 protein: CASSAHDKTGRGYTF; CDR3 DNA: TGTGCCAGCAGCGCGCATGACAAGACAGGGCGCGGCTACACCTTC
clone size: .; V gene: TRBV30; D gene: .; J gene: TRBJ1-1; CDR3 protein: CAWSVPGGDTEAFF; CDR3 DNA: TGTGCCTGGAGCGTACCGGGGGGAGACACTGAAGCTTTCTTT
clone size: once; V gene: TRBV11-2; D gene: .; J gene: TRBJ1-5; CDR3 protein: CASSLDRMGNQPQHF; CDR3 DNA: TGTGCCAGCAGCTTAGACAGGATGGGTAATCAGCCCCAGCATTTT
clone size: .; V gene: TRBV4-2; D gene: TRBD2; J gene: TRBJ2-7; CDR3 protein: CASSRGESGVGYEQYF; CDR3 DNA: TGTGCCAGCAGCCGAGGGGAGAGCGGGGTGGGCTACGAGCAGTACTTC
clone size: .; V gene: TRBV11-2; D gene: .; J gene: TRBJ2-7; CDR3 protein: CASETDKSPLEQYF; CDR3 DNA: TGTGCCAGCGAAACTGATAAATCCCCTCTCGAGCAGTACTTC
clone size: .; V gene: TRBV29-1; D gene: .; J gene: TRBJ1-1; CDR3 protein: CSAREATEAFF; CDR3 DNA: TGCAGCGCCAGGGAGGCCACTGAAGCTTTCTTT
clone size: .; V gene: TRBV25-1; D gene: TRBD1; J gene: TRBJ1-1; CDR3 protein: CASSPRPGQGAYTEAFF; CDR3 DNA: TGTGCCAGCAGTCCTAGACCGGGACAGGGGGCTTATACTGAAGCTTTCTTT
clone size: .; V gene: TRBV7-2; D gene: .; J gene: TRBJ1-5; CDR3 protein: CASSTRDSNQPQHF; CDR3 DNA: TGTGCCAGCAGTACTAGGGACAGCAATCAGCCCCAGCATTTT
clone size: .; V gene: TRBV6-5; D gene: TRBD1; J gene: TRBJ1-1; CDR3 protein: CASSPRTGSLYEAFF; CDR3 DNA: TGTGCCAGCAGTCCTCGGACAGGGAGCCTTTATGAAGCTTTCTTT
clone size: .; V gene: TRBV21-1; D gene: .; J gene: TRBJ2-1; CDR3 protein: CASSKGGPCSYNEQFF; CDR3 DNA: TGTGCCAGCAGCAAAGGCGGGCCGTGCTCCTACAATGAGCAGTTCTTC
clone size: .; V gene: TRBV4-1; D gene: .; J gene: TRBJ2-7; CDR3 protein: CASSDSGEQYF; CDR3 DNA: TGCGCCAGCTCTGATTCAGGAGAGCAGTACTTC
clone size: .; V gene: TRBV19; D gene: TRBD1; J gene: TRBJ1-1; CDR3 protein: CATMDRGRTEAFF; CDR3 DNA: TGTGCCACCATGGACAGGGGCCGGACTGAAGCTTTCTTT
clone size: .; V gene: TRBV6-5; D gene: .; J gene: TRBJ1-6; CDR3 protein: CASRPGVLLSPLHF; CDR3 DNA: TGTGCCAGCAGACCGGGAGTTCTCTTGTCACCCCTCCACTTT
clone size: .; V gene: TRBV7-9; D gene: .; J gene: TRBJ2-3; CDR3 protein: CASSLGEFTTHTQYF; CDR3 DNA: TGTGCCAGCAGCTTGGGGGAGTTCACAACACATACGCAGTATTTT
clone size: .; V gene: TRBV28; D gene: .; J gene: TRBJ1-1; CDR3 protein: CASSFMAPAEAFF; CDR3 DNA: TGTGCCAGCAGTTTTATGGCCCCAGCTGAAGCTTTCTTT
clone size: .; V gene: TRBV15; D gene: TRBD1; J gene: TRBJ2-7; CDR3 protein: CATSRGAGGVSSYEQYF; CDR3 DNA: TGTGCCACCAGCAGAGGGGCAGGGGGCGTCAGCTCCTACGAGCAGTACTTC
clone size: few; V gene: TRBV19; D gene: .; J gene: TRBJ1-6; CDR3 protein: CASSGSRSSYNSPLHF; CDR3 DNA: TGTGCCAGTAGTGGGAGCAGGAGCTCCTATAATTCACCCCTCCACTTT
clone size: few; V gene: TRBV2; D gene: .; J gene: TRBJ1-5; CDR3 protein: CASSEAGRSNQPQHF; CDR3 DNA: TGTGCCAGCAGTGAAGCTGGGCGGAGCAATCAGCCCCAGCATTTT
clone size: .; V gene: TRBV2; D gene: .; J gene: TRBJ1-1; CDR3 protein: CASRTGLDTEAFF; CDR3 DNA: TGTGCCAGCAGGACAGGTTTAGACACTGAAGCTTTCTTT
clone size: .; V gene: TRBV5-1; D gene: TRBD2; J gene: TRBJ2-2; CDR3 protein: CASSSFGLAGRTGELFF; CDR3 DNA: TGCGCCAGCAGCTCCTTTGGACTAGCGGGGCGCACCGGGGAGCTGTTTTTT
clone size: .; V gene: TRBV9; D gene: .; J gene: TRBJ2-3; CDR3 protein: CASSVGGGAGKDTQYF; CDR3 DNA: TGTGCCAGCAGCGTAGGGGGTGGGGCCGGAAAAGATACGCAGTATTTT
clone size: .; V gene: TRBV9; D gene: .; J gene: TRBJ1-2; CDR3 protein: CASSGGTSRGYTF; CDR3 DNA: TGTGCCAGCAGCGGGGGGACGTCGCGAGGCTACACCTTC
clone size: .; V gene: TRBV24-1; D gene: TRBD2; J gene: TRBJ2-6; CDR3 protein: CATSESGGTGANVLTF; CDR3 DNA: TGTGCCACCAGTGAGTCCGGGGGGACCGGGGCCAACGTCCTGACTTTC